The T cell receptor (beta chain) under discussion was sequenced for a study of graft-versus-host responses after intestinal transplantation. About the study: Each recipient received a multivisceral, liver-intestinal, or isolated intestinal graft. The whole recipient group had anti-thymocyte globulin induction followed by tacrolimus and steroids for three to four years. Study observations and caveats: The highest levels of circulating GvH clones went along with early declines in HvG clones after transplant. GvH clones were identified in recipient marrow, with some first appearing in ileum or blood.

CDR1 is PRHDT, CDR2 FYEKMQ, per germline (reference sequence). The CDR3 length is 13 residues. The V gene lost 6 bases and the J gene lost 2 bases, with 11 bases spanning the gap. This clone was seen only a few times. Antigen specificity is unknown. Method: immunoSEQ multiplex PCR; TCRdb's copy keeps in-frame clones and lacks some. This table holds under 85,000 clones, just under 95% found once. The rearrangement links TRBV13 to TRBJ2-7; D uncertain. This clonotype was sampled from a human donor who received an intestinal transplant. This sample comprised unstimulated CD8+ T cells sorted from spleen or lymph node cells, obtained before intestinal transplant. The chain's CDR3 is CASSFSPTYEQYF. CDR3 nucleotides: TGTGCCAGCAGTTTTTCTCCCACCTACGAGCAGTACTTC.